The T cell receptor beta chain under discussion was sequenced for a study of blood T cell repertoires in COVID-19. Study summary: The United States, Italy and Spain supplied acute and convalescent COVID-19 samples. The cDNA or gDNA used as material had been derived from T cells, B-cell-depleted T cells, or PBMCs.

V dropped 5 bases and J dropped 3 bases, with 5 bases sitting between them. Germline-derived CDR1 and CDR2 are SNHLY and FYNNEI. The CDR3 is 11 amino acids. How the authors handled the data: Researchers report that nucleated cell counts were estimated from reference gene primer amplification. Some clones are missing from TCRdb's copy, which holds only in-frame ones; the method was immunoSEQ multiplex PCR. V, J and clone size are taken as reported in that table, and D and trimming were inferred from the DNA itself. The table has under 300,000 clones, 89% seen once. The gene calls are TRBV2 and TRBJ2-7; D remains unclear. This sequence was found in a woman aged 40 to 49 who had recovered from COVID-19. The sample was peripheral blood. This chain's CDR3 is CASSTYYEQYF. CDR3 coding DNA: TGTGCCAGCAGTACCTACTACGAGCAGTACTTC.